This TCR beta chain was recorded in a study of identical twins. Unique molecular identifiers were in the cDNA, with template-switch universal primer binding. TCRdb fed the 5' RACE reads into MiXCR, producing one record per CDR3 protein. The data hold hundreds of thousands of distinct CDR3 sequences, with around a tenth observed a single time. This clonotype has only a few counts. The germline V and J ends were trimmed by 2 bases and 1 base, with 6 bases remaining between them. The CDR3 runs to 13 residues. Germline V CDR1 and CDR2: KGHSH, LQKENI. This receptor was identified in a woman between 18 and 29 years old in good health. Specimen: memory (CD45RO+) T cells sorted from blood. The chain recombines TRBV18 with TRBJ2-7; D gene ambiguous. CDR3 bases: TGTGCCAGCTCACCAGACACATCCTACGAGCAGTACTTC. This sequence encodes CASSPDTSYEQYF.